This TCR beta chain was captured in a study of shared clonotypes between healthy human individuals (dated by TCRdb to the early 2020s). Notes on the research overall: Two women and three men aged 18 to 49 years were included in the cohort. For each donor, CD4 naive and CD4 memory were each given three plates, CD8 naive was given two plates, and CD8 memory was given one plate. To estimate repertoire size and how much clonotype sharing occurs between individuals, the study deeply sequenced the blood TCR repertoires of about 5 healthy adults. Different laboratories and diverse techniques were used to prepare libraries and sequence TCR repertoires, to increase sequencing depth and limit assay-specific biases. Per donor, leukapheresis produced somewhere between about 0.85 and 9.5 billion PBMCs.

Beyond this particular receptor, the publication reports: Rarefaction of sorted-subset datasets indicated incomplete sequencing despite the large sequencing depth. The small number of donors limited the genetic and exposure-history diversity represented. Sharing across four donors was observed for about 5% of naive CD4, over 3% of naive CD8, 2% to 2.5% of memory CD4, and roughly 0.4% of memory CD8 clonotypes. Pairwise subsampling indicated that sequencing depth was expected to affect the degree of clonotype sharing among donors. Clonotypes shared by all four sorted-subset donors showed higher generation probabilities than non-shared clonotypes. Sampling was limited to blood, and TCR repertoires in tissue likely differ from TCR repertoires in blood. Naive subsets generally had larger estimated clonotype richness than memory subsets did.

Using the deep immunoSEQ assay, multiplex PCR amplified TCR CDR3 regions from genomic DNA. For each cell subset, the extracted genomic DNA was distributed evenly across all wells of several immunoSEQ 96-well plates, and each plate served as one replicate. For sorted subsets, each replicate PCR was loaded with about 0.2 ug genomic DNA, equivalent to about 30,000 T cell genomes. Purified libraries were measured with a Qubit 3.0 fluorometer, size-checked on a Bioanalyzer 2100, and measured again with the KAPA Library Quantification kit. Every immunoSEQ 96-well plate was sequenced on a separate single-read 150-cycle Illumina NextSeq 550 flow cell. As for the original processing: The immunoSEQ output contained only junctional sequences without quality scores, so filtering could not match that applied to full-length reads. To assign V/J genes and CDR3, sequences were annotated against IMGT germline references using PyIR, a Python wrapper for IgBLAST v1.9. Reads were removed for weak V/J assignments (E-value above 1e-6), missing CDR3, stop codons, out-of-frame junctions, or ambiguous translated residues. V3J clonotypes were defined as sequences sharing the same inferred V gene, J gene, and CDR3 amino acid sequence. The percentage overlap between two repertoires was calculated by dividing the number of shared unique clonotypes by the size of the smaller repertoire. Three approaches were used to assess repertoire richness: RTK rarefaction, the Chao1 estimator, and Recon v2.1 estimates of unobserved clonotypes. For all TCRbeta clonotypes obtained by the gDNA method from several donors, generation probabilities were computed with OLGA. TCRdb re-hosts the immuneACCESS table, in-frame sequences only. Its copies lack some clones; in the studies checked, an unresolved V gene accounts for under half of them, and the cause for the rest is not known. For V, J and clone size, that table is used; D and trimming come from the DNA. This sample has over 150,000 clones in its table, and approximately 60% of those were observed once. 10% of the sample is held by the ten biggest clonotypes.

V is cut by 4 bases and J by 5 bases, and the space between the germline ends is 11 bases. CDR1 and CDR2, per the germline V gene, are SGHRS and YFSETQ. Taken from cysteine to phenylalanine, the CDR3 has 13 residues. Only CDR3 DNA remains: 39 bases, in frame from the first base. Healthy HIV-negative adults with no recently reported acute infections or vaccinations were included as donors. Every donor was a Caucasian adult residing in Nashville, Tennessee, USA. Magnetic negative selection was used to enrich CD4+ T cells, after which naive cells were positively selected on CD45RA and the negative fraction became the memory subset. Blood was collected by leukapheresis, and PBMCs were isolated by Ficoll-Histopaque density gradient centrifugation and then cryopreserved in liquid nitrogen vapor phase. Analytical flow cytometry was used to check the purity and quantity of each magnetically sorted T cell population. Genomic DNA was isolated from each sorted fraction and quantified by UV absorbance on a Nanodrop 2000c.

The sample holds one count of this clone. Its binding antigen is unknown. Per-base qualities were not stored, and no clone one base away is much larger. The sequenced material came from memory CD4+ T cells sorted from blood. The meaning of the sample's cell subset or site label: CD45RA-negative fraction. This clonotype was sampled from a man in his thirties or forties in good health. The rearrangement combines TRBV5-1 with TRBJ2-3; TRBD1 is a weak D gene call, 6 bases matching. Read as DNA, the sequence is TGCGCCAGCAGCCCCGAGGGGGTAGATACGCAGTATTTT. Its translation is CASSPEGVDTQYF.